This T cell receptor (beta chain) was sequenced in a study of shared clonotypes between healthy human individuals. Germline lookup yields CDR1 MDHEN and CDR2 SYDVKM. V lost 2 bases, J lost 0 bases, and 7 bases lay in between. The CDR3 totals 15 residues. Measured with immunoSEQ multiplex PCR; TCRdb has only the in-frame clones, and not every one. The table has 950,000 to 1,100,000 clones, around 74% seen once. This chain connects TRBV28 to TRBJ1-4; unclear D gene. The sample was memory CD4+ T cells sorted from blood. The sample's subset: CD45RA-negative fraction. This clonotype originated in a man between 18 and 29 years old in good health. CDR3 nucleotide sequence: TGTGCCAGCAGTTTAGCAGGAGCAACTAATGAAAAACTGTTTTTT. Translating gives CASSLAGATNEKLFF.